This T cell receptor beta chain is drawn from a study of cytotoxic CD8 clonotypes in ibrutinib-treated CLL (TCRdb year 2021). Regarding the research as a whole: The cohort had some eleven relapsed/refractory and approximately 15 treatment-naive patients; 17 were IGHV unmutated. Responses were partial in roughly 24 patients and complete in 2; after median about 63 months follow-up, roughly 14 stayed in remission and some twelve progressed. Samples at response were collected after a median of roughly twelve months of treatment, with a range of roughly 6 to 40 months. All remission and progressive disease samples were collected while patients were still receiving ibrutinib. Cryopreserved peripheral blood mononuclear cells were collected at three points: before therapy, at response, and at either sustained remission or disease progression. On average, each sample yielded roughly 260,000 productive templates and about 100,000 productive rearrangements. Of the 90 or so participants in the trial, about two dozen had longitudinal samples available.

The goal of deep resolution MiSeq sequencing was a depth between 1 in 1 million and 1 in 200,000 T cells, and coverage averaged 10x per clonotype. The immunoSEQ hsTCRB Kit was used to generate the TCR beta libraries. As for the original processing: The data were analyzed with ImmunoSEQ Analyzer and ImmunoSEQ Data Assistant, and V, D and J gene assignments followed IMGT definitions. Clonality, with values ranging from 0 to 1, was calculated as one minus the normalized Shannon entropy of productive rearrangement frequencies. Only overrepresented clonotypes making up at least 0.05% of each patient's repertoire were included in the public clonotype analysis. About a dozen repertoires from age-matched healthy donors, obtained from immuneACCESS, served as clonality controls. Held by TCRdb, this immuneACCESS table contains in-frame sequences only and omits some clones. Under half of the omission traces to an unresolved V gene where checked; the cause of the rest is unknown. V and J calls plus clone size are reproduced from that table; the DNA served to infer D and trimming. The sample table holds under 200,000 clones, of which 81% were seen once. About 1.9% of the sample rests with the top ten.

In the case of this clone: Its recognized antigen is unknown. No quality values exist for individual bases; no much larger clone is one base distant.

The CDR3 holds 14 amino acids from the cysteine to the phenylalanine. Left in the record is the CDR3 DNA by itself, 42 bases read in frame from the first base. CDR1 is given as MDHEN and CDR2 as SYDVKM, both from the germline V gene. Cut back by 3 bases and 4 bases, the V and J ends lie 12 bases apart. The sample's time point label, decoded: 12 to 13 months on ibrutinib. Around 1.8 micrograms of genomic DNA were extracted from cryopreserved PBMCs for TCR beta library preparation. High-throughput TCR beta sequencing was performed on longitudinal blood samples from CLL patients receiving ibrutinib monotherapy. Patients were enrolled in a phase 2 open-label single-center ibrutinib monotherapy trial. Overall results and qualifications from the work: Baseline clonality was found to be higher than that of age-matched healthy donors and was strongly correlated with circulating CD8+ T-cell counts. Sampling times were not matched between patients in sustained remission and patients whose disease was progressing, and lymph node repertoires were not examined. Public clonotypes were rare and either shrank or stayed stable during treatment, and the rise in clonality at ibrutinib response reflected expansion of private clonotypes. At ibrutinib response clonality went up, during sustained remission it held steady, and at progression it dropped back toward baseline.

This receptor chain uses TRBV28 and TRBJ1-2; the D gene is not confidently resolved. The specimen was PBMCs, collected after 12 months of ibrutinib treatment. The TCR was taken from a human donor with chronic lymphocytic leukemia. The base sequence is TGTGCCAGCAGTTTGGTCTACAGCTTCTATGGCTACACCTTC. Its amino acids are CASSLVYSFYGYTF.